This entry features one TCR beta chain sequence. This sample stems from a study of T cell changes during pregnancy in multiple sclerosis. The germline V and J ends were trimmed by 6 bases and 4 bases, with 16 bases remaining between them. Germline V lookup: CDR1 SQVTM, CDR2 ANQGSEA. The CDR3 runs 15 residues. Some clones are missing from TCRdb's copy, which holds only in-frame ones; the method was immunoSEQ multiplex PCR. The sample lists some 68,000 clones, 91% occurring once. Here the sequenced sample was peripheral blood, taken in the second trimester of pregnancy. This TCR derives from a female donor with multiple sclerosis, enrolled in a pregnancy study. The V call is TRBV29-1, the J call TRBJ2-6; possibly TRBD1 for D (6 bases). In nucleotides, the CDR3 is TGCAGCGTACAAGTTCCAGGGGTCGGGGCCAACGTCCTGACTTTC. Its translation is CSVQVPGVGANVLTF.